Presented here are 16 T cell receptor beta chains from one specimen sequenced in a study of T-cell reconstitution after alpha-beta-depleted transplantation in children. Researchers prepared the TCRbeta library using unique molecular identifiers, the study reports. TCRdb ran MiXCR on the PCR reads and lists one entry per CDR3 protein. Of about 260,000 distinct CDR3 sequences listed, around 7.5% are singletons. The sequencing here drew on PBMCs, mostly from graft donor cells, taken 180 days after TCRalphabeta/CD19-depleted stem cell transplant. Receptors were obtained from a male patient younger than 18 who had a stem cell transplant for acute lymphoblastic leukemia, so the T cells may come from the graft donor.

The gene calls are TRBV5-6 and TRBJ2-7, with a weak D call TRBD1 (6 bases). The V gene lost 4 bases and the J gene lost 5 bases, with 13 bases spanning the gap. This CDR3 has 13 amino acids. Germline CDR1 reads SGHDT; CDR2 reads YYEEEE. CDR3 in DNA: TGTGCCAGCAGCACCGGACAGACCCACGAGCAGTACTTC. It encodes CASSTGQTHEQYF.

In regard to this clonotype: A much more abundant neighbour one base away suggests this may be a read error. The chain joins TRBV20-1 to TRBJ2-3; 10 nucleotides align to TRBD2. Germline V gives CDR1 DFQATT, CDR2 SNEGSKA (reference sequence). The CDR3 totals 15 residues. CDR3 residues: CCADQAGGGTDTQYF. The CDR3 region has the DNA TGCTGTGCGGACCAAGCGGGAGGGGGCACAGATACGCAGTATTTT.

This clonotype has ten or more counts. V is TRBV29-1 and J is TRBJ1-2, with TRBD1 matching over 7 bases. J was trimmed by 2 bases and V by 5 bases; bases with no gene match: 2. The CDR3 is 12 residues long. Germline V gene lookup returns CDR1 SQVTM and CDR2 ANQGSEA. The CDR3 spells CSVRTGNYGYTF. CDR3 DNA sequence: TGCAGCGTTCGGACAGGCAACTATGGCTACACCTTC.

This clonotype was seen ten or more times. The chain joins TRBV29-1 to TRBJ2-3; D might be TRBD1 (5 bases). Deletions cut 7 bases from V and 2 bases from J, with 19 bases between. The CDR3 sequence is 15 residues long. Germline V gives CDR1 SQVTM, CDR2 ANQGSEA. The DNA of the CDR3 is TGCAGCGCCTCCTCTACTGGGGCCTACACAGATACGCAGTATTTT. Amino acid sequence: CSASSTGAYTDTQYF.

At least ten counts were recorded for this clonotype. V is TRBV12-3 or TRBV12-4 and J is TRBJ2-1; tentative D call: TRBD2 (5 bases). CDR3 length: 13 residues. V dropped 7 bases and J dropped 3 bases, with 10 bases sitting between them. CDR3 sequence reads: CASTEGLYNEQFF. Here the CDR3 DNA reads TGTGCCAGCACCGAAGGACTCTACAATGAGCAGTTCTTC.

This clonotype was recorded many times. The chain has TRBV7-2 and TRBJ1-4, with D uncertain. Trimming removed 2 bases at V and 0 bases at J, with 7 bases between. Germline loops: CDR1 SGHTA, CDR2 FQGNSA. CDR3 length: 15 amino acids. DNA for the CDR3: TGTGCCAGCAGCTTAATCCTCGCAACTAATGAAAAACTGTTTTTT. It encodes CASSLILATNEKLFF.

This clonotype was counted at least ten times. The chain combines TRBV15 with TRBJ2-7, with TRBD2 matching over 7 bases. CDR3 length: 16 residues. Unmatched junction bases numbered 8, after V lost 3 bases and J lost 0 bases. Looked up from germline, CDR1 is LNHNV and CDR2 is YYDKDF (reference sequence). This CDR3 is CATSSPPGGSSYEQYF. The CDR3 DNA reads TGTGCCACCAGCAGCCCCCCGGGAGGAAGCTCCTACGAGCAGTACTTC.

This clonotype was detected ten times or more. V is TRBV11-2 and J is TRBJ2-3; 13 positions match TRBD2. The CDR3 is made up of 14 amino acids. Germline assignment: CDR1 SGHAT and CDR2 FQNNGV. V dropped 1 base and J dropped 9; count of bases not matched to a gene: 1. CDR3 in amino acids: CASSLGTSGGTQYF. CDR3 coding DNA: TGTGCCAGCAGCTTAGGGACTAGCGGGGGCACGCAGTATTTT.

This clonotype was recorded many times. V gene TRBV5-1 combines with J gene TRBJ2-2; no clear D gene. Trimming took 0 bases from V and 6 from J, leaving 12 bases between them. Germline V gives CDR1 SGHRS, CDR2 YFSETQ. This CDR3 contains 15 residues. The CDR3 here is CASSLDPHKAGELFF. In nucleotides, the CDR3 is TGCGCCAGCAGCTTGGACCCCCATAAAGCCGGGGAGCTGTTTTTT.

Many counts were recorded for this clonotype. The chain is built from TRBV5-5 and TRBJ2-1; D might be TRBD1 (6 bases). The CDR3 runs to 15 residues. Trimming shortened V by 0 bases and J by 2 bases, and 9 bases separated the two germline ends. CDR1 is SGHKS and CDR2 is YYEKEE in the germline V gene (reference sequence). The CDR3 reads CASSLDRVTYNEQFF. The CDR3 DNA follows: TGTGCCAGCAGCTTGGACAGGGTAACCTACAATGAGCAGTTCTTC.

This clonotype was seen ten or more times. The V gene is TRBV10-3, the J gene TRBJ1-1, with unresolved D. The CDR3 runs to 14 residues. The V end lost 8 bases, the J end lost 6 bases, and 19 bases lay between the germline ends. The germline gives CDR1 ENHRY, CDR2 SYGVKD. The CDR3 reads CAIGVGRPTSEAFF. The CDR3 nucleotides are TGTGCCATCGGGGTAGGGAGGCCGACATCTGAAGCTTTCTTT.

Many counts were recorded for this clonotype. The rearrangement uses TRBV6-5 and TRBJ2-7; 7 nucleotides align to TRBD1. The V and J ends lost 4 bases and 4 bases, in that order; junction bases with no gene match: 13. This CDR3 comprises 16 residues. The germline gives CDR1 MNHEY, CDR2 SVGAGI. CDR3 amino acids: CASSLLRRDSGYEQYF. The CDR3 DNA reads as TGTGCCAGCAGTTTATTACGCCGGGACAGTGGTTACGAGCAGTACTTC.

Ten or more counts support this clonotype. The J gene is TRBJ2-5, the V gene TRBV5-1; tentative D call: TRBD1 (5 bases). Germline V gene data show CDR1 as SGHRS and CDR2 as YFSETQ. V gave up 4 bases and J gave up 2 bases, with 12 bases separating them. This CDR3 region has 14 residues. The CDR3 region is CASSGRTYQETQYF. The CDR3 nucleotides read TGCGCCAGCAGCGGCCGGACATATCAAGAGACCCAGTACTTC.

This clonotype was observed many times. One junction end does not reproduce the germline sequence, and a read error may be involved. The CDR3 sequence is CASSSGGGHPQYDYTF. CDR3 coding DNA: TGTGCCAGCAGCTCGGGGGGGGGCCACCCGCAGTATGACTACACCTTC. The V and J genes are TRBV11-2 and TRBJ1-2; the D gene is possibly TRBD1 (6 bases). Germline CDR1 reads SGHAT; CDR2 reads FQNNGV. The CDR3 is made up of 16 amino acids.

This clonotype was observed at least ten times. This chain joins TRBV29-1 and TRBJ1-2, with 10 bases aligning to TRBD1. The CDR3 has 13 amino acids. V gave up 4 bases and J gave up 2 bases; unmatched junction bases: 1. CDR1 and CDR2 from the germline V gene are SQVTM and ANQGSEA. CDR3 sequence: CSVAGQGNYGYTF. CDR3 DNA sequence: TGCAGCGTTGCGGGACAGGGGAACTATGGCTACACCTTC.

Notes on this clonotype: A much larger clonotype is one base distant, so this may be a read error. J is TRBJ2-3 and V is TRBV6-2 or TRBV6-3, with 9 bases fitting TRBD1. The V gene's germline CDR1 is MNHEY and CDR2 SVGEGT. The CDR3 consists of 18 residues. The junction had 15 bases not matched to a gene; V was cut back by 4 bases and J by 4 bases. The CDR3 is CASSSYQSRDRVSDTQYF. CDR3 sequence (DNA): TGTGCCAGCAGTTCTTATCAGTCCCGGGACAGGGTCTCAGATACGCAGTATTTT.